This T cell receptor (beta chain) was recorded in a study of CD8+ T cells in alopecia areata. Extraction of RNA preceded its reverse transcription into cDNA, which served as the sequencing template. Sequenced by immunoSEQ multiplex PCR; TCRdb stores in-frame clones only, minus some. The repertoire holds 70,000 or so clones, with 29% as singletons. The junction had 7 bases not matched to a gene; V was cut back by 7 bases and J by 0 bases. The CDR3 runs to 14 residues. Germline loops: CDR1 SQVTM, CDR2 ANQGSEA. Regarding treatment: oral pan-JAK inhibitor, 5-10 mg twice daily. The chain couples TRBV29-1 to TRBJ2-3; 7 bases are shared with TRBD2. The receptor's source is a human donor with alopecia areata. This material consisted of CD8+ T cells sorted from blood, taken at week 4, from a patient treated with tofacitinib. CDR3: CSAWGSGSTDTQYF. CDR3 coding DNA: TGCAGCGCTTGGGGTAGCGGGAGCACAGATACGCAGTATTTT.